A single sample gave rise to the 10 T cell receptor beta chains below, sequenced in a study of CD8 T cells in ankylosing spondylitis. Study results and limitations: A motif in TCR beta, a set of roughly eight highly homologous variants, appeared characteristic of ankylosing spondylitis blood.

No antigen is known for these receptors. TCRdb reanalysed the 5' RACE reads using MiXCR and keeps one entry per CDR3 protein. In the table there are more than 300,000 distinct CDR3 sequences, roughly 8% of which are singletons. Sequencing was carried out using blood, either unsorted or a sorted T cell fraction (not recorded which). The receptor source for this set is a male donor with ankylosing spondylitis.

This clonotype was picked up a small number of times. The V gene is TRBV4-1, the J gene TRBJ2-1, with a weak D call TRBD2 (5 bases). Germline lookup yields CDR1 MGHRA and CDR2 YSYEKL. This CDR3 is 16 amino acids long. Trimming cost V 3 bases and J 3 bases, with 15 bases left between them. The CDR3 DNA sequence: TGCGCCAGCAGCCAGATAGGGCAACTAGTCTACAATGAGCAGTTCTTC. Translating gives CASSQIGQLVYNEQFF.

The chain joins TRBV20-1 to TRBJ1-5; D is ambiguous. This CDR3 contains 13 residues. Between the trimmed V and J ends, which lost 3 bases and 5 bases, there was a span of 11 bases. Germline values: CDR1 DFQATT, CDR2 SNEGSKA (reference sequence). CDR3 DNA sequence: TGCAGTGCTAGCCTGGTCCCCGATCAGCCCCAGCATTTT. The encoded protein is CSASLVPDQPQHF.

This clonotype was observed a handful of times. The chain couples TRBV5-1 to TRBJ2-1, with TRBD2 matching 7 bases. Germline CDR1 and CDR2: SGHRS and YFSETQ. This CDR3 is 16 amino acids long. V shed 3 bases and J 8 bases; nucleotides not matched to a gene: 14. The CDR3 DNA follows: TGCGCCAGCAGCTCCTCGGGGAGGGGAAGGGGCGATGAGCAGTTCTTC. Residues: CASSSSGRGRGDEQFF. Based on the CDR3 plus reference TRBV5-1 and TRBJ2-1, the full variable domain is KAGVTQTPRYLIKTRGQQVTLSCSPISGHRSVSWYQQTPGQGLQFLFEYFSETQRNKGNFPGRFSGRQFSNSRSEMNVSTLELGDSALYLCASSSSGRGRGDEQFFGPGTRLTVL.

Only a few counts were recorded for this clonotype. The chain employs TRBV7-2 and TRBJ2-1; 8 bases align to TRBD2. Germline lookup yields CDR1 SGHTA and CDR2 FQGNSA. V lost 1 base and J lost 10; bases outside the gene matches: 3. The CDR3 spans 13 residues. DNA of the CDR3: TGTGCCAGCAGCTTAGTCCGACTAGCGGAGCAGTTCTTC. This encodes CASSLVRLAEQFF.

This sequence joins TRBV29-1 and TRBJ2-5, with D perhaps TRBD2 (5 bases). Trimming took off 4 bases at V and 4 bases at J, with 16 bases between the two ends. Germline V lookup: CDR1 SQVTM, CDR2 ANQGSEA. The CDR3 has 14 residues. CDR3 in amino acids: CSVVETTRRETQYF. The DNA for the CDR3 is TGCAGCGTTGTGGAGACTACAAGGCGAGAGACCCAGTACTTC.

This clonotype was counted many times. This rearrangement joins TRBV28 to TRBJ1-3, with 9 bases aligning to TRBD1. The germline gives CDR1 MDHEN, CDR2 SYDVKM. The CDR3 has 16 amino acids. Trimming removed 6 bases from V and 4 bases from J; junction bases left unmatched: 10. The CDR3 loop is CASSVLQGARGNTIYF. In DNA form, the CDR3 reads TGTGCCAGCAGCGTCTTACAGGGGGCGCGGGGAAACACCATATATTTT. The whole variable domain, remainder taken from reference TRBV28 and TRBJ1-3, is DVKVTQSSRYLVKRTGEKVFLECVQDMDHENMFWYRQDPGLGLRLIYFSYDVKMKEKGDIPEGYSVSREKKERFSLILESASTNQTSMYLCASSVLQGARGNTIYFGEGSWLTVV.

This clonotype came up many times. The chain recombines TRBV20-1 with TRBJ2-3; D unclear. Trimming cost V 6 bases and J 4 bases, with 17 bases left between them. Germline CDR1 and CDR2: DFQATT and SNEGSKA (reference sequence). The CDR3 runs to 14 residues. As DNA, the CDR3 is TGCAGTGCCGAAGTACTTTCAGCCGCAGATACGCAGTATTTT. Its protein product is CSAEVLSAADTQYF.

On this clonotype itself: Since a much larger clone is just one base distant, this may be a read error. The rearrangement links TRBV14 to TRBJ2-1; D unclear. The V and J ends lost 4 bases and 7 bases respectively, with 5 bases between them. The CDR3 extends over 11 amino acids. The germline V gene has CDR1 SGHDN and CDR2 FVKESK. CDR3 DNA: TGTGCCAGCAGCCGGATGAATGAGCAGTTCTTC. Amino acid sequence: CASSRMNEQFF. The whole variable domain, remainder taken from reference TRBV14 and TRBJ2-1, is EAGVTQFPSHSVIEKGQTVTLRCDPISGHDNLYWYRRVMGKEIKFLLHFVKESKQDESGMPNNRFLAERTGGTYSTLKVQPAELEDSGVYFCASSRMNEQFFGPGTRLTVL.

In its sample, this clonotype was seen a few times. The V and J genes are TRBV20-1 and TRBJ2-3; D remains ambiguous. The V gene's germline CDR1 is DFQATT and CDR2 SNEGSKA (reference sequence). This CDR3 region has 13 residues. Trimming removed 6 bases at V and 3 bases at J, with 13 bases between. CDR3 sequence (DNA): TGCAGTGCCCCCTCGCCAGCTACAGATACGCAGTATTTT. It yields the protein CSAPSPATDTQYF.

This clonotype was counted ten times or more. The chain has TRBV7-9 and TRBJ2-2; TRBD2 is a possible D gene (6 bases). Germline assignment: CDR1 SEHNR and CDR2 FQNEAQ (reference sequence). The CDR3 spans 16 residues. The V gene lost 4 bases and the J gene lost 2 bases, with 14 bases spanning the gap. The CDR3 bases are TGTGCCAGCAGCTCCTTTAGCGGAGCTAACACCGGGGAGCTGTTTTTT. Translated: CASSSFSGANTGELFF.